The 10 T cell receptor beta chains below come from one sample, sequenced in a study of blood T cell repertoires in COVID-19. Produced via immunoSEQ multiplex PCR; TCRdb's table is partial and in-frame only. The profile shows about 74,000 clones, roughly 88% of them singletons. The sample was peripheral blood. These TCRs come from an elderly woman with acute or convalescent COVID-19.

The DNA of the CDR3 is TGTGCCAGTAGTTCCCCACAGGGACGTACTGAAGCTTTCTTT. Protein product: CASSSPQGRTEAFF. The J gene is TRBJ1-1, the V gene TRBV19; tentatively, D is TRBD1 (6 bases). V gave up 5 bases and J gave up 5 bases, with 15 bases separating them. The germline CDR1 and CDR2 sequences are LNHDA and SQIVND (reference sequence). The CDR3 spans 14 residues.

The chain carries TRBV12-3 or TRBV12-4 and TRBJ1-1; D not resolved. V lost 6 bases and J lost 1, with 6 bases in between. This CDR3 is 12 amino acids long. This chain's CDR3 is CASSPQNTEAFF. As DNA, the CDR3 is TGTGCCAGCAGCCCACAGAACACTGAAGCTTTCTTT.

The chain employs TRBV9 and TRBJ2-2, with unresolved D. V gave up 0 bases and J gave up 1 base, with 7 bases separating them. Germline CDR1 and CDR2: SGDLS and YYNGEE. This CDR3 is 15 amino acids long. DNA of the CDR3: TGTGCCAGCAGCGTAGCTGGGCAGAACACCGGGGAGCTGTTTTTT. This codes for CASSVAGQNTGELFF.

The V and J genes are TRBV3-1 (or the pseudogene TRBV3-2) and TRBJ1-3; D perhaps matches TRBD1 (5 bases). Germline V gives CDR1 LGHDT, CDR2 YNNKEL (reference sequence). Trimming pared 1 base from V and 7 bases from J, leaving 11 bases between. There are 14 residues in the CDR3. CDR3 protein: CASSQVQGWNTIYF. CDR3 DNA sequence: TGTGCCAGCAGCCAAGTCCAGGGTTGGAACACCATATATTTT.

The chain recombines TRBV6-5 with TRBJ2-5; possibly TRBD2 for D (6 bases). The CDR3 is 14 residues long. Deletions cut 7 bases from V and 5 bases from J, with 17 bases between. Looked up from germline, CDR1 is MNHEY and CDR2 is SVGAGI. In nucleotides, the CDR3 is TGTGCCAGCACCCAACGGGGGTCTAGGGAGACCCAGTACTTC. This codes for CASTQRGSRETQYF.

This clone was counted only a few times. The CDR3 loop reads CAGGQANTGELFF. The CDR3 DNA sequence: TGTGCCGGGGGACAGGCGAACACCGGGGAGCTGTTTTTT. The chain is built from TRBV6-6 and TRBJ2-2, with TRBD1 matching 8 bases. The J segment lost 0 bases and the V segment lost 11 bases, leaving 2 bases of the junction unmatched. The CDR3 sequence is 13 residues long. The germline V gene has CDR1 MNHNY and CDR2 SVGAGI (reference sequence).

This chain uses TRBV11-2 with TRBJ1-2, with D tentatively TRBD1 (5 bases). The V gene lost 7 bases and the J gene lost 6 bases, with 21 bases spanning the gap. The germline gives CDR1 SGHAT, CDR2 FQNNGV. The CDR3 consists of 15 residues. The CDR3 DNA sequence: TGTGCCAGCACCTTTTCGGCGGGGGACTCGGATGGCTACACCTTC. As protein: CASTFSAGDSDGYTF.

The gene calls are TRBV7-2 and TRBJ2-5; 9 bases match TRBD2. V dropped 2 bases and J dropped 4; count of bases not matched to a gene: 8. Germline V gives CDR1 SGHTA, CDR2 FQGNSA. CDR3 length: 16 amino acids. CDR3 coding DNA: TGTGCCAGCAGCTTATTCGTGCGGGAGGGCCGAGAGACCCAGTACTTC. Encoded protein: CASSLFVREGRETQYF.

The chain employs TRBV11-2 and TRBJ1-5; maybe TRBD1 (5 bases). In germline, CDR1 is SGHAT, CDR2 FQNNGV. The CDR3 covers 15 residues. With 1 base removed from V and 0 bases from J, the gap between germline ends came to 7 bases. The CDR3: CASSLGTTSNQPQHF. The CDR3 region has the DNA TGTGCCAGCAGCTTAGGGACAACTAGCAATCAGCCCCAGCATTTT.

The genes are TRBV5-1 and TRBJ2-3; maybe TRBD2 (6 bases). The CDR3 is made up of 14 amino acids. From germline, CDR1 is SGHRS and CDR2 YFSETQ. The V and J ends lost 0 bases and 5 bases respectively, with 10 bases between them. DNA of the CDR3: TGCGCCAGCAGCTTGGACGGGGGTGGAGATACGCAGTATTTT. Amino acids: CASSLDGGGDTQYF.